One sample yielded the 8 T cell receptor beta chains listed below, sequenced in a study of blood T cell repertoires in COVID-19. The assay was immunoSEQ multiplex PCR, and TCRdb's table has in-frame clones only and misses some. The table has 200,000 to 250,000 clones, 70% to 90% seen once. The sample taken for sequencing was peripheral blood. All receptors come from a man in his late teens or twenties with active or convalescent COVID-19.

The chain combines TRBV4-1 with TRBJ1-1; D is possibly TRBD1 (6 bases). Between the trimmed V and J ends, which lost 0 bases and 4 bases, there was a span of 12 bases. CDR1 and CDR2 (germline): MGHRA, YSYEKL. The CDR3 length is 15 residues. CDR3 in amino acids: CASSQDQGLGTEAFF. CDR3 DNA: TGCGCCAGCAGCCAAGATCAGGGGTTGGGCACTGAAGCTTTCTTT.

This chain joins TRBV6-1 and TRBJ2-1; D is unclear. Looked up from germline, CDR1 is MNHNS and CDR2 is SASEGT. This CDR3 region has 13 residues. Trimming pared 1 base from V and 6 bases from J, leaving 7 bases between. CDR3 amino acids: CASSEVRSNEQFF. CDR3 DNA sequence: TGTGCCAGCAGTGAAGTACGCAGCAATGAGCAGTTCTTC.

The rearrangement joins TRBV5-1 to TRBJ2-7, with 10 nucleotides matching TRBD2. Germline V gene sequence: CDR1 SGHRS, CDR2 YFSETQ. The V gene end was trimmed by 0 bases and the J gene end by 3 bases; junction bases not matched to a gene: 6. The CDR3 extends over 16 amino acids. The CDR3: CASSLGGTSVGYEQYF. DNA of the CDR3: TGCGCCAGCAGCTTGGGAGGGACTAGCGTGGGCTACGAGCAGTACTTC. Together with reference TRBV5-1 and TRBJ2-7, the CDR3 gives the full variable domain: KAGVTQTPRYLIKTRGQQVTLSCSPISGHRSVSWYQQTPGQGLQFLFEYFSETQRNKGNFPGRFSGRQFSNSRSEMNVSTLELGDSALYLCASSLGGTSVGYEQYFGPGTRLTVT.

This chain links TRBV11-2 with TRBJ2-7; D is unclear. The CDR3 has 12 residues. Germline loops: CDR1 SGHAT, CDR2 FQNNGV. Trimming left V 5 bases short and J 3 bases short, with 8 bases between. The CDR3 sequence is CASSPGGYEQYF. The CDR3 DNA reads TGTGCCAGCAGCCCCGGCGGCTACGAGCAGTACTTC.

The gene calls are TRBV19 and TRBJ2-1; 10 bases fit TRBD1. Germline V gene data show CDR1 as LNHDA and CDR2 as SQIVND (reference sequence). CDR3 length: 18 residues. V shed 5 bases and J 6 bases; nucleotides not matched to a gene: 16. CDR3 loop: CASSSFLPGTGAFNEQFF. The CDR3 DNA sequence: TGTGCCAGTAGTTCTTTTCTACCCGGGACAGGGGCCTTCAATGAGCAGTTCTTC.

The chain carries TRBV7-9 and TRBJ1-2; 7 bases line up with TRBD1. This CDR3 spans 14 amino acids. V shed 1 base, J shed 4 bases, and the junction held 3 bases outside the gene matches. The germline V gene has CDR1 SEHNR and CDR2 FQNEAQ (reference sequence). In DNA form, the CDR3 reads TGTGCCAGCAGCTTAGTCGGGACAGCCTATGGCTACACCTTC. Translation: CASSLVGTAYGYTF.

The chain employs TRBV11-3 and TRBJ2-5, with TRBD1 matching 10 bases. The CDR3 has 16 amino acids. Germline V gives CDR1 SGHNT, CDR2 YENEEA. V lost 4 bases, J lost 4 bases, and 9 bases stayed unmatched. CDR3: CASSSTGTGERETQYF. The CDR3 bases are TGTGCCAGCAGCTCGACCGGGACAGGGGAACGAGAGACCCAGTACTTC. Complete variable domain (other parts from reference TRBV11-3 and TRBJ2-5): EAGVVQSPRYKIIEKKQPVAFWCNPISGHNTLYWYLQNLGQGPELLIRYENEEAVDDSQLPKDRFSAERLKGVDSTLKIQPAELGDSAVYLCASSSTGTGERETQYFGPGTRLLVL.

The rearrangement joins TRBV13 to TRBJ1-1; 8 bases are a match to TRBD1. Trimming took 6 bases from V and 2 from J; bases not matched to a gene: 8. Per the germline V gene, CDR1 is PRHDT and CDR2 is FYEKMQ (reference sequence). The CDR3 is made up of 15 amino acids. For the CDR3, the DNA is TGTGCCAGCAGTTATGACAGGGGTCTTAACACTGAAGCTTTCTTT. Its translation is CASSYDRGLNTEAFF. Based on the CDR3 plus reference TRBV13 and TRBJ1-1, the full variable domain is AAGVIQSPRHLIKEKRETATLKCYPIPRHDTVYWYQQGPGQDPQFLISFYEKMQSDKGSIPDRFSAQQFSDYHSELNMSSLELGDSALYFCASSYDRGLNTEAFFGQGTRLTVV.